This record looks at one TCR beta chain sequence and its context. What it recognizes is unknown. The data are from a study of T cells after posttransplantation cyclophosphamide. Study results and caveats: Later blood repertoires were often dominated by clones from the donor CD8+ memory compartment. Recipient CMV seropositivity and CMV reactivation strongly tracked TRB clonality.

The related graft donor's blood sample was taken on the day of bone marrow donation. Trimming removed 5 bases from V and 6 bases from J; junction bases left unmatched: 4. Germline V lookup: CDR1 MGHDK, CDR2 SYGVNS. CDR3 length: 13 amino acids. Clones were read by immunoSEQ multiplex PCR, and TCRdb kept only the in-frame ones, dropping some. The table lists 50,000 to 60,000 clones, 85% to 95% of them singletons. The specimen sequenced was PBMCs. The clonotype was recovered from a woman aged 25 to 39 in good health and a related stem cell transplant donor. The chain links TRBV25-1 to TRBJ2-3, with 8 bases matching TRBD1. The DNA for the CDR3 is TGTGCCAGCAGTTTTCAGGGGGCGGATACGCAGTATTTT. Encoded protein: CASSFQGADTQYF.